Reported below is one T cell receptor (beta chain). Its antigen is currently not known. Base qualities are not at hand, and no much larger clone is one base apart. The data originate from a study of PD-L1 blockade in urothelial cancer listed by TCRdb under 2017. About the study as a whole: Therapy was started in the mid-2010s for all patients, and atezolizumab 1,200 mg was administered intravenously every 3 weeks. Some 30 patients had pretreatment blood TCR-seq, roughly 25 had at least one posttreatment blood collection, and roughly 25 had tumor TCR-seq. Fewer than ten patients achieved durable clinical benefit and approximately 20 did not. Progression-free survival longer than 6 months counted as durable clinical benefit, and TCR features were additionally tested against both progression-free and overall survival. The study, an exploratory multi-omic analysis, examined somatic, immune and clinical correlates of response to PD-L1 blockade with atezolizumab in urothelial cancer. About nine tenths of the roughly 29 patients were males with bladder-origin urothelial cancer, and about 65% of the roughly 30 reported a prior smoking history. Blood samples yielded a median of roughly 140,000 T cells and around 83,000 unique TCRs, with median clonality approximately 0.08. An ECOG performance status of 0 or 1 was recorded for the patients, and 0 to 3 prior chemotherapy regimens had been received by the patients. TCR sequencing covered pretreatment tumor samples and matched, serially collected peripheral blood taken before and after atezolizumab treatment. Blood samples were analyzed 3 weeks after the start of treatment (second dose) and 6 weeks after the start of treatment. Whole exome sequencing and RNA sequencing of pretreatment tumors were performed alongside TCR sequencing in the same patients. The paper's findings and limits, for the study overall: Small sample size (n ≈ 29) and many exploratory analyses mean the results are intended to be hypothesis-generating. Improved progression-free and overall survival was found to be associated with pretreatment peripheral blood TCR clonality below the median. At 3 weeks after the start of treatment, tumor-associated TCR clones in peripheral blood had expanded more in patients with durable benefit (n of about 22, p = 0.022).

To estimate absolute template abundance from read counts, synthetic TCR analog templates were spiked into each PCR. The immunoSEQ assay was used to amplify TCRbeta CDR3 regions from genomic DNA with bias-controlled V and J gene primers. Sequencing of rearranged TCRbeta segments was performed at approximately 20X coverage. In the source study's methods: Clustering was used to correct sequencing errors, and CDR3s were annotated against IMGT to assign V, D and J genes. Out-of-frame and stop-codon sequences were excluded, and only productive TCRbeta rearrangements were used in downstream analyses. To compute clonality, Shannon entropy was normalized by the log of the number of unique productive sequences and then subtracted from one. Clones differing between time points or between blood and tumor were identified using Fisher's exact test with Benjamini-Hochberg correction, with an adjusted p below 0.01 applied as the threshold. TCRdb limited this immuneACCESS table to in-frame rearrangements with V and J called. A share of clones is missing; checked studies link under half to unresolved V genes, and the rest is unexplained. That table is the source of V, J and clone size, and D and trimming were worked out from the DNA. Across this sample there are about 130,000 clones, with about 84% seen only once. 2% to 3% of the sample comes from the top ten.

This specimen's time point label, interpreted: peripheral blood 6 weeks after treatment start. A cohort of more than 25 patients with locally advanced or metastatic urothelial carcinoma, treated at Memorial Sloan Kettering on a trial protocol, was included. Peripheral blood mononuclear cells were collected from each patient pretreatment and during treatment, giving between 1 and 8 total time points per patient. The Qiagen DNeasy Blood extraction kit was used to purify genomic DNA from total PBMCs and tumor samples. PBMCs were collected pretreatment and during treatment, and were isolated and stored as previously described. Unmatched junction bases come to 2, with V trimmed by 4 bases and J by 2 bases. The CDR1 and CDR2 encoded by the germline V gene are LGHNA and YNFKEQ. The CDR3 covers 17 residues, taking in both the cysteine and the phenylalanine. The read is trimmed to its CDR3 DNA, 51 bases read in frame from base 1.

Here the chain combines TRBV4-2 and TRBJ2-1, and TRBD2 matches 16 of the central bases. The receptor's source is a man in his forties or fifties with urothelial cancer. The source was PBMCs, collected around atezolizumab (anti-PD-L1) treatment. The bases are TGTGCCAGCAGCCTGGGACTAGCGGGAGGGCCCTACAATGAGCAGTTCTTC. This yields the protein CASSLGLAGGPYNEQFF.